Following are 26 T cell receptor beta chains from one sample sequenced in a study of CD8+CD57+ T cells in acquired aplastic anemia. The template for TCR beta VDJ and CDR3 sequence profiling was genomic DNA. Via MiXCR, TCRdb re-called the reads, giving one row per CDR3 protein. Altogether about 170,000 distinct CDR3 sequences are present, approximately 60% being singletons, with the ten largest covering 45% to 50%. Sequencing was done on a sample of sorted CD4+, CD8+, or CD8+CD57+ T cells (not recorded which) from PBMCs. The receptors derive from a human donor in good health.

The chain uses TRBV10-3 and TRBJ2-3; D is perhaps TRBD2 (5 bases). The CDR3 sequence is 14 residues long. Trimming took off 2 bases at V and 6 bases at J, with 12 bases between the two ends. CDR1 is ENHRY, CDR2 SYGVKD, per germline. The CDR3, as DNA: TGTGCCATCAGTGAGGAGGGTTTTGGGGATACGCAGTATTTT. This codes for CAISEEGFGDTQYF.

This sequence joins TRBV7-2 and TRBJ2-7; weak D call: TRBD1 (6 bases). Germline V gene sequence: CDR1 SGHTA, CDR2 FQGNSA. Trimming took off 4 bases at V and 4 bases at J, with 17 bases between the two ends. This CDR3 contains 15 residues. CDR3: CASSSAGAGAYEQYF. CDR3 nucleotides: TGTGCCAGCAGCTCCGCTGGGGCAGGGGCTTACGAGCAGTACTTC. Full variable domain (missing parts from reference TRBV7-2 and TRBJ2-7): GAGVSQSPSNKVTEKGKDVELRCDPISGHTALYWYRQSLGQGLEFLIYFQGNSAPDKSGLPSDRFSAERTGGSVSTLTIQRTQQEDSAVYLCASSSAGAGAYEQYFGPGTRLTVT.

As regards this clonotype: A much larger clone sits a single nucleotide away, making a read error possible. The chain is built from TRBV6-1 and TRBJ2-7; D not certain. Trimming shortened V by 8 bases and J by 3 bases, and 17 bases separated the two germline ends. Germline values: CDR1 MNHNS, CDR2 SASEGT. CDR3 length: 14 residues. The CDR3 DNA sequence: TGTGCCAGCGGTTACCAGGACGGAGACTACGAGCAGTACTTC. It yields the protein CASGYQDGDYEQYF.

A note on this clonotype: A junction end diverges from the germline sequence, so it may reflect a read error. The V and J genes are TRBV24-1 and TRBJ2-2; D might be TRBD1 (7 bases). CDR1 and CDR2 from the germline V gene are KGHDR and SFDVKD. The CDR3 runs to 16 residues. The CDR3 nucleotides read TGTGCCACCAGTAAGGGGGGACAGCCGAACACCGGGGGGCTGTTTTTT. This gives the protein CATSKGGQPNTGGLFF.

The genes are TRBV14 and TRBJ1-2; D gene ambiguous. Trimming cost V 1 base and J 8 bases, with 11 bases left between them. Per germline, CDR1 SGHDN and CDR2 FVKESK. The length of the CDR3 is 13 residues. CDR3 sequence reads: CASSQGRVGGYTF. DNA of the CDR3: TGTGCCAGCAGCCAAGGAAGGGTCGGCGGCTACACCTTC.

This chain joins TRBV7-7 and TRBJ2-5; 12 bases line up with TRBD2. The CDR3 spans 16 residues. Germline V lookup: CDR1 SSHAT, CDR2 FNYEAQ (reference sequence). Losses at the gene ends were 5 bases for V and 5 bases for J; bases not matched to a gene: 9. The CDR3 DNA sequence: TGTGCCAGCAGCCCGCGGGCTAGCGGGGGGGCTGAGACCCAGTACTTC. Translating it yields CASSPRASGGAETQYF.

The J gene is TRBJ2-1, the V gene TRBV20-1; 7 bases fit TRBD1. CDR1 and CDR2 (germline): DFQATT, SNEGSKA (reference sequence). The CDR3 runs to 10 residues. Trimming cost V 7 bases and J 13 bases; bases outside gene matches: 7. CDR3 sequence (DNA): TGCAGTGTTCGACGGGACAGCCAGTTCTTC. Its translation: CSVRRDSQFF.

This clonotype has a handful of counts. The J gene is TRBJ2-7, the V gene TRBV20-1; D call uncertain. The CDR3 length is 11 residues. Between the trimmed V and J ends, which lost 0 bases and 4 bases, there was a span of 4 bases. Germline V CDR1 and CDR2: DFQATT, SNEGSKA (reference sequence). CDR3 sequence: CSAREAYEQYF. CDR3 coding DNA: TGCAGTGCTAGAGAAGCTTACGAGCAGTACTTC.

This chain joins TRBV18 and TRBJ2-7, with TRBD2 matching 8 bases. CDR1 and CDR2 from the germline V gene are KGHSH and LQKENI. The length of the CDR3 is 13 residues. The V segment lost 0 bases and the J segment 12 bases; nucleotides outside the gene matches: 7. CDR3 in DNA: TGTGCCAGCTCACCACCGCGGGGGGTGAGCAGGTACTTC. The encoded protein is CASSPPRGVSRYF.

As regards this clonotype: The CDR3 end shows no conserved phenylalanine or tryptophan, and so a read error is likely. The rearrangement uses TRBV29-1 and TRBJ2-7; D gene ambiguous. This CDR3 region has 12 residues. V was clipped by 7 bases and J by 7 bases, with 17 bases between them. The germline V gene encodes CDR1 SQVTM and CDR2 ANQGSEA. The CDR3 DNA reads TGCAGCGCCCTGGTGACATTCCAGGAGCAGTACTTA. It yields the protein CSALVTFQEQYL.

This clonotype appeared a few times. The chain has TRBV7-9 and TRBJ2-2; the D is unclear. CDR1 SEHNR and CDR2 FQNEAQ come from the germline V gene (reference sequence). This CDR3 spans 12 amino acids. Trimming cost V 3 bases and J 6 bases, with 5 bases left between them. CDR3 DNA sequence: TGTGCCAGCAGCTTGGTTCCCGGGGAGCTGTTTTTT. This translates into CASSLVPGELFF.

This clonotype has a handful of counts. For the CDR3, the DNA is TGTGCCAGAAGGGACGGCGGGACCTACGAGCAGTACTTC. Amino acids: CARRDGGTYEQYF. The chain links TRBV2 to TRBJ2-7; a weak D match, TRBD2 (6 bases). The CDR3 totals 13 residues. CDR1 SNHLY and CDR2 FYNNEI come from the germline V gene. Trimming stripped 9 bases from V and 2 bases from J, with 14 bases between.

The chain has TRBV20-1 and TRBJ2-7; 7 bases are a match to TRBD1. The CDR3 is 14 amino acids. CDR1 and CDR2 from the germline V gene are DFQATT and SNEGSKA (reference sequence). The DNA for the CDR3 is TGCAGCCCACTAGACGGGACAGCCACCTACGAGCAGTACTTC. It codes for CSPLDGTATYEQYF.

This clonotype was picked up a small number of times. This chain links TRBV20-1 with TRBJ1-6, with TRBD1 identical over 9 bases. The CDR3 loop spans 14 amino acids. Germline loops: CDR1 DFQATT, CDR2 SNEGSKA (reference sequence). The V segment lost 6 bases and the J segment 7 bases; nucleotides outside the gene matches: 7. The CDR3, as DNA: TGCAGTGCGGGGACAGGGTTCTCCAATTCACCCCTCCACTTT. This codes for CSAGTGFSNSPLHF.

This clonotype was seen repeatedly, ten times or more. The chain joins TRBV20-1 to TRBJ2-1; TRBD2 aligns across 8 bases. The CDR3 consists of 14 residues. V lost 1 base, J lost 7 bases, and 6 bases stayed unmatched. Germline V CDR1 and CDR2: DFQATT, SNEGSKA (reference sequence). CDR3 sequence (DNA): TGCAGTGCTAGAGGGGAGCGGGAGATAAATGAGCAGTTCTTC. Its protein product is CSARGEREINEQFF.

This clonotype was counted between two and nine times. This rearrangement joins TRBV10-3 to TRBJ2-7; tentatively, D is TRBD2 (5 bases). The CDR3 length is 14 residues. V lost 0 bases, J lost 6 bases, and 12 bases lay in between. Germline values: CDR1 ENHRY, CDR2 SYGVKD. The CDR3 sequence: CAISESSTAGEQYF. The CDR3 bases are TGTGCCATCAGTGAGTCATCAACGGCGGGCGAGCAGTACTTC.

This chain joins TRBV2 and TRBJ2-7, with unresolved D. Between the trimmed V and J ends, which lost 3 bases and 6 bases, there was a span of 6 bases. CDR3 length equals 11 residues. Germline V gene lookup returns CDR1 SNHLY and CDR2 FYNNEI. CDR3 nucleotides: TGTGCCAGCAGTGATTGGGTCGAGCAGTACTTC. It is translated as CASSDWVEQYF.

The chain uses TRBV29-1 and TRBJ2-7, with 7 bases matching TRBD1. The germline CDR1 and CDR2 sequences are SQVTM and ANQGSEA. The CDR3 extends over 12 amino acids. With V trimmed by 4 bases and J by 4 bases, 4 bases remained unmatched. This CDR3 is CSVGGQFYEQYF. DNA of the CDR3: TGCAGCGTTGGGGGACAGTTTTACGAGCAGTACTTC.

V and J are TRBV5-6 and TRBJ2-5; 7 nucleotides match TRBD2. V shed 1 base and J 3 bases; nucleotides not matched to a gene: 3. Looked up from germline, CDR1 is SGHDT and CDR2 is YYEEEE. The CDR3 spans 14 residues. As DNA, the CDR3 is TGTGCCAGCAGCTTGTGGGGGGGAAAAGAGACCCAGTACTTC. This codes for CASSLWGGKETQYF.

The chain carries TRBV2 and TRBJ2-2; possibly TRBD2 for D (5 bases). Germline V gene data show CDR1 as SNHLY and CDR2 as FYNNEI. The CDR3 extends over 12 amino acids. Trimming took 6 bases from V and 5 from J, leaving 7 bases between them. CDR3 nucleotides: TGTGCCAGCAGGCCGGGAACCGGGGAGCTGTTTTTT. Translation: CASRPGTGELFF.

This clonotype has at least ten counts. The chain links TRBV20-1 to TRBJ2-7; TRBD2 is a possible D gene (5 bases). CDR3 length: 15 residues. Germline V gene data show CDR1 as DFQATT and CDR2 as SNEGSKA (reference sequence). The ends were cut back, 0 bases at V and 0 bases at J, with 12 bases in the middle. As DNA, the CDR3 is TGCAGTGCTAGAGATATGGAGGTAGTCTCCTACGAGCAGTACTTC. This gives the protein CSARDMEVVSYEQYF.

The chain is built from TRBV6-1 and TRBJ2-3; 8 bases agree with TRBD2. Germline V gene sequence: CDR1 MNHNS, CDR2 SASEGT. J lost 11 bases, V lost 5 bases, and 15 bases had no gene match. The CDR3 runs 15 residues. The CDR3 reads CASSYLAGQGGEQYF. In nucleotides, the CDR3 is TGTGCCAGCAGTTACCTAGCGGGCCAAGGTGGTGAGCAGTATTTT.

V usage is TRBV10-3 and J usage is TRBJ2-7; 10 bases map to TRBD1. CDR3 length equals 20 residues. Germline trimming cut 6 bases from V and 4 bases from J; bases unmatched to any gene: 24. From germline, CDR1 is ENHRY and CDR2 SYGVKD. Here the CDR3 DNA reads TGTGCCATCAGCGCGGCCAGCACCCCCACTCCCGGGACAGGGGCTTACGAGCAGTACTTC. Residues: CAISAASTPTPGTGAYEQYF.

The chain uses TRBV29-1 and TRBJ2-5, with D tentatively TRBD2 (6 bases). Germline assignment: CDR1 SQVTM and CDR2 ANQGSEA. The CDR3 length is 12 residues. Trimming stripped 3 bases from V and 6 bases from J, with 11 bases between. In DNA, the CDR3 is TGCAGCGTTGATGTTAGCGGAAAGACCCAGTACTTC. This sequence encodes CSVDVSGKTQYF.

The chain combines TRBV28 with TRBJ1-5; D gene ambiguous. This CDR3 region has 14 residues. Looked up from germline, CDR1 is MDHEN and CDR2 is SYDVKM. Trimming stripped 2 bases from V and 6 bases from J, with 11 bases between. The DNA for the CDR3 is TGTGCCAGCAGTTTAGAGCAAACGTTTCAGCCCCAGCATTTT. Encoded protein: CASSLEQTFQPQHF.

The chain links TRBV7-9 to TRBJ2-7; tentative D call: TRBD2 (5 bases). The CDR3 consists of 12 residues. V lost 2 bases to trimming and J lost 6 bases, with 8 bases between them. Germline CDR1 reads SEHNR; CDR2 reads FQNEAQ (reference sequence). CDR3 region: CASSLNGVEQYF. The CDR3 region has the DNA TGTGCCAGCAGCTTAAACGGGGTCGAGCAGTACTTC.